The clone carrying this TCR beta chain has just one count. No antigen is known for it. V was clipped by 6 bases and J by 1 base; unmatched bases: 4. The germline V gene has CDR1 ENHRY and CDR2 SYGVKD. There are 15 residues in the CDR3. This sample stems from a study of PD-1 blockade in classical Hodgkin lymphoma. Study summary: Patients in the cohort were put on intravenous nivolumab, 3 mg/kg every 2 weeks. Study-level points and caveats: Healthy donors reportedly exceeded newly diagnosed patients in baseline TCR diversity. Undefined causes, possibly disease activity or prior therapy, underlie the repertoire differences. Partial responders and progressors had significantly lower baseline TCR diversity.

Produced via immunoSEQ multiplex PCR; TCRdb's table is partial and in-frame only. The table has some 58,000 clones, roughly nine tenths seen once. The time point was: cycle 4 day 1 (C4D1), after 5 to 7 weeks of nivolumab. Every single patient, without exception, relapsed after autologous stem cell transplantation, and brentuximab vedotin exposure varied. V and J are TRBV10-3 and TRBJ2-1, with 9 bases lining up with TRBD1. The material sequenced was peripheral blood mononuclear cells (PBMCs), taken before the fourth cycle of nivolumab. This TCR derives from a human donor with classical Hodgkin lymphoma. DNA of the CDR3: TGTGCCATCAGGGAAGACAGGGGGTCCTACAATGAGCAGTTCTTC. This encodes CAIREDRGSYNEQFF.